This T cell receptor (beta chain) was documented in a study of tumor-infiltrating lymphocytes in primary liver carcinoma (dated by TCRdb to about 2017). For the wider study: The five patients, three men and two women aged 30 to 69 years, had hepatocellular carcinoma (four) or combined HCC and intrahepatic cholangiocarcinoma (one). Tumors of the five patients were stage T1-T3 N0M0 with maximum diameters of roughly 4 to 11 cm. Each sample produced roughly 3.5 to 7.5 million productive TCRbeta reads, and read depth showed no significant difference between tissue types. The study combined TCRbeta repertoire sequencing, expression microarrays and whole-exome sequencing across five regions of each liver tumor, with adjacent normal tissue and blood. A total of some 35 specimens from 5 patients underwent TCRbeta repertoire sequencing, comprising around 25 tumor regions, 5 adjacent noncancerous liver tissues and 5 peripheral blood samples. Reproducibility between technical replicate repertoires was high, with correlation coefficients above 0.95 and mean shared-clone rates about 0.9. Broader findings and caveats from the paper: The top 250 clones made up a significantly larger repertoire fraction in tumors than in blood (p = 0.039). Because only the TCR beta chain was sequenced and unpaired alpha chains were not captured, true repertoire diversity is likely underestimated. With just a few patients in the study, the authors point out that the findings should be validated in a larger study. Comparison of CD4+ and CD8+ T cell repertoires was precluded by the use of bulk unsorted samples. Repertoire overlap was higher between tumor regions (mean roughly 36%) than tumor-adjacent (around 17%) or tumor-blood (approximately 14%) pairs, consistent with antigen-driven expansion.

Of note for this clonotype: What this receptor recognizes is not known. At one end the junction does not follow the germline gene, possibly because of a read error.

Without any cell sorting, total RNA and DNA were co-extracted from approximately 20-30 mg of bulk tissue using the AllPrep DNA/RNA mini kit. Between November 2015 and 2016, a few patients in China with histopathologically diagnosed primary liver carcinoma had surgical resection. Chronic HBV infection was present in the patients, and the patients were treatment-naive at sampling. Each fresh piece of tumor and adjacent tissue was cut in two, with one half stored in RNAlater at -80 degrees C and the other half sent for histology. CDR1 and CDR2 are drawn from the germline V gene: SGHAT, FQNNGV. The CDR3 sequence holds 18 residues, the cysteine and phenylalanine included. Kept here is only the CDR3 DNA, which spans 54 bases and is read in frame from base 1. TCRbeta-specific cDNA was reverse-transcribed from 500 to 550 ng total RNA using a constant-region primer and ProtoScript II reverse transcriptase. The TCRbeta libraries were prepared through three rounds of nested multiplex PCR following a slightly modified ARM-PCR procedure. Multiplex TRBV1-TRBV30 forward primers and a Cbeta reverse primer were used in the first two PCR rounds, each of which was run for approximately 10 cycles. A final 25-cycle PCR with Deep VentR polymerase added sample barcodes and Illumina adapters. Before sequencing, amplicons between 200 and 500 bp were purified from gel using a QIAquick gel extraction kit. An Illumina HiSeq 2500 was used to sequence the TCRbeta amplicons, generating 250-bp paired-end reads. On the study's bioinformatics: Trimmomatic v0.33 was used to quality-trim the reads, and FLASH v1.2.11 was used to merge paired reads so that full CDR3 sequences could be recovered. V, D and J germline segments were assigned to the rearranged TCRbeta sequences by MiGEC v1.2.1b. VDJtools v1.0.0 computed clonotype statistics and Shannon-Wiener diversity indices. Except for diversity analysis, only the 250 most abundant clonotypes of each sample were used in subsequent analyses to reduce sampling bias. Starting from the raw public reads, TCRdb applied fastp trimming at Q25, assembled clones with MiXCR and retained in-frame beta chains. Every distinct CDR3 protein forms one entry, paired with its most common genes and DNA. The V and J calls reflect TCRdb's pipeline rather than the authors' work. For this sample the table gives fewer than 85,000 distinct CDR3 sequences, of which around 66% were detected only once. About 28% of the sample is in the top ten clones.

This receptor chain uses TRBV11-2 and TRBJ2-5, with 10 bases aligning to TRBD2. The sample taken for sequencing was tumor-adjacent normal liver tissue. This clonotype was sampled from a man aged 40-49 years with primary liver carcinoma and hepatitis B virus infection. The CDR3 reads CANSLDPWPSGRGETQYF. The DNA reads TGTGCCAACAGCTTAGATCCGTGGCCTAGCGGGAGAGGAGAGACCCAATACTTC.